A single sample is the source of the 7 T cell receptor beta chains below, sequenced in a study of neoadjuvant anti-PD-1 for oral cavity cancer. Measured with immunoSEQ multiplex PCR; TCRdb has only the in-frame clones, and not every one. The sample records over 13,000 clones, approximately 70% being singletons. This sample comprised PBMCs, obtained before nivolumab (anti-PD-1) treatment. Receptor source: a person aged 40-85 years with oral cavity squamous cell carcinoma.

The chain combines TRBV6-1 with TRBJ2-3, with 9 nucleotides matching TRBD2. Germline CDR1 is MNHNS and CDR2 is SASEGT. This CDR3 has 19 amino acids. V shed 3 bases, J shed 3 bases, and the junction held 16 bases outside the gene matches. The CDR3 DNA reads as TGTGCCAGCAGTGAGGGTGTGGCGGGGGGGCTAAAACGGACAGATACGCAGTATTTT. Translating gives CASSEGVAGGLKRTDTQYF.

Comments on this clone: A read error may produce the germline difference seen at one junction end. V and J are TRBV29-1 and TRBJ1-2; tentative D call: TRBD1 (5 bases). Germline-derived CDR1 and CDR2 are SQVTM and ANQGSEA. The CDR3 loop spans 14 amino acids. The CDR3 sequence: CSVEEGDSYYGYTF. The CDR3 coding sequence is TGCAGCGTCGAAGAGGGAGACAGCTACTATGGCTACACCTTC.

V usage is TRBV7-2 and J usage is TRBJ1-5; D call uncertain. V was trimmed by 2 bases and J by 6 bases, leaving 8 bases between them. Looked up from germline, CDR1 is SGHTA and CDR2 is FQGNSA. The CDR3 loop spans 13 amino acids. The CDR3 coding sequence is TGTGCCAGCAGCTTATATAAGCGTCAGCCCCAGCATTTT. Protein product: CASSLYKRQPQHF.

This sequence joins TRBV7-2 and TRBJ1-5; D gene unclear. Germline CDR1 reads SGHTA; CDR2 reads FQGNSA. The CDR3 has 15 amino acids. V was trimmed by 1 base and J by 4 bases, leaving 11 bases between them. CDR3 nucleotides: TGTGCCAGCAGCTTAGAATTGAGTGCTAATCAGCCCCAGCATTTT. It codes for CASSLELSANQPQHF.

J is TRBJ2-5 and V is TRBV4-1, with TRBD1 identical over 12 bases. This CDR3 comprises 17 residues. Looked up from germline, CDR1 is MGHRA and CDR2 is YSYEKL. Trimming cost V 1 base and J 4 bases; bases outside gene matches: 7. CDR3 DNA sequence: TGCGCCAGCAGCCAAGGGACTACGGGACAGGGGGCAGAGACCCAGTACTTC. As protein: CASSQGTTGQGAETQYF.

The genes are TRBV27 and TRBJ1-2, with 8 nucleotides matching TRBD1. The CDR3 length is 15 residues. The V gene end was trimmed by 4 bases and the J gene end by 8 bases; junction bases not matched to a gene: 12. Germline V gene data show CDR1 as MNHEY and CDR2 as SMNVEV (reference sequence). CDR3 sequence: CASSSFIGQGSGYTF. The CDR3 DNA sequence: TGTGCCAGCAGTTCCTTCATCGGACAGGGCTCCGGCTACACCTTC.

V gene TRBV5-1 combines with J gene TRBJ2-1, with 16 bases aligning to TRBD2. V was clipped by 3 bases and J by 9 bases; unmatched bases: 12. CDR1 is SGHRS, CDR2 YFSETQ, per germline. The CDR3 totals 18 residues. CDR3 coding DNA: TGCGCCAGCAGCTCGGGGACTAGCGGGGGGGCAACCCCCGTTGAGCAGTTCTTC. Amino acids: CASSSGTSGGATPVEQFF.